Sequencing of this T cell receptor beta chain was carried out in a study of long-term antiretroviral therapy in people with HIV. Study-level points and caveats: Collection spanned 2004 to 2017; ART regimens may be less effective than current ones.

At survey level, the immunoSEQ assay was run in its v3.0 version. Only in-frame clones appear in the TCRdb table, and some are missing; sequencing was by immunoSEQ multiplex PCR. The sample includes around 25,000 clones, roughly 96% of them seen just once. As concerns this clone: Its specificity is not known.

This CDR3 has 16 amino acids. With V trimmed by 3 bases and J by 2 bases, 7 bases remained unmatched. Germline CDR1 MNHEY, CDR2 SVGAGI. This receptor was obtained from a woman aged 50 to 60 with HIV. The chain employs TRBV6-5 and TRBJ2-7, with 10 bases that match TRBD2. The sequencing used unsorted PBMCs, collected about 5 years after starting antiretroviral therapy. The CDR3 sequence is CASSYSWTSGTYEQYF. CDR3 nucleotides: TGTGCCAGCAGTTATTCTTGGACTAGCGGCACCTACGAGCAGTACTTC.